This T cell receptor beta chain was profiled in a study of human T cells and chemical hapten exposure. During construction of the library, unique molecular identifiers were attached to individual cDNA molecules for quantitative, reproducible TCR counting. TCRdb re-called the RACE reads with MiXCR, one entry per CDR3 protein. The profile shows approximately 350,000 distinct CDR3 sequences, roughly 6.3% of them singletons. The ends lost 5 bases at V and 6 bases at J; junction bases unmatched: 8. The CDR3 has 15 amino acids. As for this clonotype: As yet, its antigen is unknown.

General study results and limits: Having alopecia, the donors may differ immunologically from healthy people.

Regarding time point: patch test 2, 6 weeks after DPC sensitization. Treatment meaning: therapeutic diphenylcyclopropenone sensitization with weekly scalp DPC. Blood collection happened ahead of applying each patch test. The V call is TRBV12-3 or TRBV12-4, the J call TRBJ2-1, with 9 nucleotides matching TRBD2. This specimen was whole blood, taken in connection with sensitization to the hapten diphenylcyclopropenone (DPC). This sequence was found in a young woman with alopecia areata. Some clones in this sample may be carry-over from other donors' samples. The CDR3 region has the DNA TGTGCCAGCAGTCCCTGGGGGCGGGGGGGCAATGAGCAGTTCTTC. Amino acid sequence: CASSPWGRGGNEQFF.